This is a list of T cell receptor beta chains from one sample in a study of cytomegalovirus exposure and HLA in healthy donors. Method: immunoSEQ multiplex PCR; TCRdb's copy keeps in-frame clones and lacks some. Seen here are 140,000 or so clones, roughly 85% observed once, and the top ten hold 1.5% to 2%. Sequenced material: PBMCs. The receptors come from a woman between 25 and 40 years old in good health and CMV-seronegative. The CDR3 runs from the conserved cysteine through the conserved F or W. A D gene is named only where the DNA matches it firmly. Rows give clone size only sometimes, using once, few, many, or a class for an expanded clone.

CDR3nt	CDR3aa	d_gene	abundance	v_gene	j_gene
TGTGCCAGTAGTCAAAATAGCGGGGGCAAAGAGACCCAGTACTTC	CASSQNSGGKETQYF	TRBD2	NA	TRBV19	TRBJ2-5
TGTGCCTGGGAGGGGGCCCCATATGGCTACACCTTC	CAWEGAPYGYTF	TRBD1	NA	TRBV30	TRBJ1-2
TGTGCCAGCAGCTTAGAGACAGGGCATAAAGCTTTCTTT	CASSLETGHKAFF	TRBD1	NA	TRBV7-9	TRBJ1-1
TGTGCCAGCAGCCCCCATAGCGGGGGGGTCAGGGAGACCCAGTACTTC	CASSPHSGGVRETQYF	TRBD2	few	TRBV4-2	TRBJ2-5
TGCGCCAGCAGCCAAGATAAGTATAGTGCAACTAATGAAAAACTGTTTTTT	CASSQDKYSATNEKLFF	NA	once	TRBV4-1	TRBJ1-4
TGCGCCAGCAGCCAACCTGCGACAGGGGAGTATGGCTACACCTTC	CASSQPATGEYGYTF	TRBD1	once	TRBV4-1	TRBJ1-2
TGTGCCAGCAGCGTCCGGGGGGAGGGCGGGGAGACCCAGTACTTC	CASSVRGEGGETQYF	TRBD2	NA	TRBV9	TRBJ2-5
TGTGCCAGCAGTTACACAGCCTCCTATGGCTACACCTTC	CASSYTASYGYTF	NA	many	TRBV2	TRBJ1-2
TGTGCCACGCTAGGGGGCAACTCCTACGAGCAGTACTTC	CATLGGNSYEQYF	TRBD1	NA	TRBV6-1	TRBJ2-7
TGTGCCAGCAGCACAAGGGACAGGGGGCCCTACGAGCAGTACTTC	CASSTRDRGPYEQYF	TRBD1	NA	TRBV28	TRBJ2-7
TGTGCCAGCAGCTTCAGGGGCTTGAACACTGAAGCTTTCTTT	CASSFRGLNTEAFF	NA	once	TRBV11-3	TRBJ1-1
TGCAGCGTGAAGACAGGGGAGGGCTACACCTTC	CSVKTGEGYTF	TRBD1	NA	TRBV29-1	TRBJ1-2
TGTGCCAGCAGTTACTCGAGGACAGGGGCGAACTATGGCTACACCTTC	CASSYSRTGANYGYTF	TRBD1	NA	TRBV6-5	TRBJ1-2